The clone carrying this T cell receptor (beta chain) was observed many times. Its antigen is unknown. This sample was taken from a study of response to subunit inactivated influenza vaccine. Overall study findings and caveats: After each seasonal influenza vaccination, few new T cells are recruited, the authors suggested.

TCRdb recomputed calls from the RT-PCR reads with MiXCR, one row per CDR3 protein. The sample records 500,000 or so distinct CDR3 sequences, roughly 9.7% being singletons. The sample here was PBMCs from blood, taken roughly 47 days after vaccination. This clonotype was obtained from a man aged 45 to 65 who received an inactivated influenza vaccine.

The CDR3 DNA is TGTGCCATCAGTGAGGACAGGGGAAAACTGTTTTTT. As protein: CAISEDRGKLFF. V gene TRBV10-3 combines with J gene TRBJ1-4; 8 bases agree with TRBD1. This CDR3 has 12 residues. CDR1 ENHRY and CDR2 SYGVKD come from the germline V gene. J lost 10 bases, V lost 2 bases, and 0 bases had no gene match.